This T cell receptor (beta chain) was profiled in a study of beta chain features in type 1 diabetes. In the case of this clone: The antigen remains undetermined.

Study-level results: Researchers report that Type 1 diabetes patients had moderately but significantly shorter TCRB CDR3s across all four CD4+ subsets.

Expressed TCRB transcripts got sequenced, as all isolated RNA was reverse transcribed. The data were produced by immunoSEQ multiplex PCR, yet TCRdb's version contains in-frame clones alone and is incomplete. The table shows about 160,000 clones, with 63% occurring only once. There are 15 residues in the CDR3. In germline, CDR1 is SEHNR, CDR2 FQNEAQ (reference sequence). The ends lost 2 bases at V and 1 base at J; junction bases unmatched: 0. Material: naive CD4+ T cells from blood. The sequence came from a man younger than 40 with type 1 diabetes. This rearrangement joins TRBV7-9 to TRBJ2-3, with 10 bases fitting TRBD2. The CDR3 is CASSLLAGGTDTQYF. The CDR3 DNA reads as TGTGCCAGCAGCTTACTAGCGGGGGGCACAGATACGCAGTATTTT. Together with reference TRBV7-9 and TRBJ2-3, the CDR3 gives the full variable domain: DTGVSQNPRHKITKRGQNVTFRCDPISEHNRLYWYRQTLGQGPEFLTYFQNEAQLEKSRLLSDRFSAERPKGSFSTLEIQRTEQGDSAMYLCASSLLAGGTDTQYFGPGTRLTVL.